These 10 T cell receptor beta chains came from one sample sequenced in a study of yellow fever vaccine responses in identical twins. TCRdb itself ran the RT-PCR reads through MiXCR, one entry per CDR3 protein. The sample lists over 2,000 distinct CDR3 sequences, 75% to 80% seen once, with roughly 12% in the top ten. Sequencing was performed on T cells from blood (PBMCs), unsorted or a sorted subset (not recorded which), taken before or after yellow fever vaccination (not recorded which). All receptors come from a woman aged 18 to 35 who received the yellow fever vaccine.

The V call is TRBV2, the J call TRBJ2-1; tentatively, D is TRBD2 (5 bases). V dropped 8 bases and J dropped 6 bases, with 14 bases sitting between them. Germline lookup yields CDR1 SNHLY and CDR2 FYNNEI. The CDR3 extends over 13 amino acids. The CDR3 loop is CASRTSMGNEQFF. The CDR3 DNA follows: TGTGCCAGCCGCACTAGTATGGGCAATGAGCAGTTCTTC.

The table lists this clonotype with a few counts. V is TRBV4-1 and J is TRBJ1-6; TRBD1 might be the D (5 bases). Germline assignment: CDR1 MGHRA and CDR2 YSYEKL. Trimming left V 0 bases short and J 11 bases short, with 8 bases between. This CDR3 is 13 amino acids long. The CDR3 spells CASSQDRVAPLHF. The DNA for the CDR3 is TGCGCCAGCAGCCAAGACAGGGTGGCACCCCTCCACTTT.

The CDR3, as DNA: TGCGCCAGCAGCCAAGATCATGCAGGAGAGACAGATACGCAGTATTTT. Translation: CASSQDHAGETDTQYF. The chain carries TRBV4-3 and TRBJ2-3; D is uncertain. The CDR3 spans 16 residues. Trimming left V 0 bases short and J 3 bases short, with 13 bases between. Per germline, CDR1 LGHNA and CDR2 YSLEER.

This clonotype was seen more than once but under ten times. The chain couples TRBV5-1 to TRBJ2-3; D gene ambiguous. V lost 1 base and J 2 bases, leaving 5 bases between the germline ends. The germline V gene has CDR1 SGHRS and CDR2 YFSETQ. This CDR3 contains 13 residues. CDR3: CASSLSNTDTQYF. For the CDR3, the DNA is TGCGCCAGCAGCTTGTCAAACACAGATACGCAGTATTTT.

The chain has TRBV29-1 and TRBJ2-1; weak D call: TRBD2 (7 bases). The CDR3 is made up of 13 amino acids. Looked up from germline, CDR1 is SQVTM and CDR2 is ANQGSEA. Trimming removed 4 bases at V and 5 bases at J, with 12 bases between. CDR3 nucleotides: TGCAGCGTTGCGGGGGGCGTCGACAATGAGCAGTTCTTC. Translated, it gives CSVAGGVDNEQFF.

The chain couples TRBV5-5 to TRBJ2-3, with D tentatively TRBD2 (6 bases). CDR3 length equals 15 residues. Germline V gene data show CDR1 as SGHKS and CDR2 as YYEKEE (reference sequence). V lost 7 bases to trimming and J lost 4 bases, with 19 bases between them. This CDR3 is CASSTNGGPADTQYF. CDR3 coding DNA: TGTGCCAGCTCTACGAACGGAGGGCCCGCAGATACGCAGTATTTT.

Turning to this clonotype: The DNA is left out, because the CDR3 cannot be placed on it with certainty; the CDR3 is given as TCRdb lists it. The J gene is TRBJ2-2, the V gene TRBV23-1; TRBD2 is the table's D call and was not checked against the DNA. TRBV23-1 has ORF status, its function being uncertain. Termini included, the CDR3 measures 17 amino acids. The CDR3 region is CASSQSSGRDTPGSCFF.

The rearrangement uses TRBV4-1 and TRBJ2-7; D possibly corresponds to TRBD2 (6 bases). CDR1 MGHRA and CDR2 YSYEKL come from the germline V gene. Trimming pared 2 bases from V and 3 bases from J, leaving 17 bases between. The CDR3 is 16 residues long. Here the CDR3 reads CASSQLSTSSYYEQYF. CDR3 DNA: TGCGCCAGCAGCCAATTGTCCACTAGCAGTTACTACGAGCAGTACTTC.

This rearrangement joins TRBV24-1 to TRBJ2-7, with 12 bases aligning to TRBD2. Germline V gives CDR1 KGHDR, CDR2 SFDVKD. The CDR3 is made up of 12 amino acids. V lost 4 bases to trimming and J lost 12 bases; unmatched junction nucleotides: 3. The CDR3 spells CATSESTSGRYF. CDR3 coding DNA: TGTGCCACCAGTGAATCGACTAGCGGGAGGTACTTC.

The chain recombines TRBV20-1 with TRBJ2-7; 9 bases align to TRBD1. V shed 0 bases, J shed 2 bases, and the junction held 11 bases outside the gene matches. CDR1 is DFQATT and CDR2 is SNEGSKA in the germline V gene (reference sequence). The CDR3 extends over 17 amino acids. CDR3 coding DNA: TGCAGTGCTAGAGATCTTTTTGGGGGACAGGGCACCTACGAGCAGTACTTC. Its protein product is CSARDLFGGQGTYEQYF.